Below, 20 T cell receptor beta chains from the same sample are listed, as sequenced in a study of blood T cell repertoires in COVID-19. Generated by immunoSEQ multiplex PCR, the TCRdb table keeps only in-frame clones and is missing some. The sample consists of 150,000 to 200,000 clones, approximately 90% of them appearing once. The specimen sequenced was PBMCs or T cells enriched from blood (not recorded which). The source is a woman younger than 45 who had recovered from COVID-19.

The count of this clone is one. In the same sample, other DNA sequences code for this CDR3. The rearrangement links TRBV6-1 to TRBJ1-5; D unresolved. The CDR3 is made up of 15 amino acids. V was pared by 2 bases and J by 3 bases, with 11 bases between. CDR1 is MNHNS and CDR2 is SASEGT in the germline V gene. CDR3 amino acids: CASSERGSSNQPQHF. The CDR3 DNA reads as TGTGCCAGCAGTGAACGTGGGAGTTCCAATCAGCCCCAGCATTTT.

The V gene is TRBV24-1, the J gene TRBJ2-6; D gene unclear. CDR1 is KGHDR and CDR2 is SFDVKD in the germline V gene. The CDR3 is made up of 14 amino acids. Trimming shortened V by 6 bases and J by 0 bases, and 5 bases separated the two germline ends. CDR3 sequence reads: CATSLSSGANVLTF. The CDR3 DNA reads TGTGCCACCAGTTTGAGCTCTGGGGCCAACGTCCTGACTTTC.

This chain links TRBV4-1 with TRBJ1-1; a possible D gene is TRBD1 (5 bases). The CDR3 is 14 amino acids. Germline CDR1 reads MGHRA; CDR2 reads YSYEKL. Trimming took off 1 base at V and 1 base at J, with 7 bases between the two ends. The CDR3 spells CASSQVQGNTEAFF. The CDR3 DNA reads as TGCGCCAGCAGCCAAGTGCAGGGGAACACTGAAGCTTTCTTT.

This clone was seen more than once but under ten times. V is TRBV30 and J is TRBJ2-1; 8 bases line up with TRBD2. This CDR3 has 17 amino acids. The germline gives CDR1 GTSNPN, CDR2 SVGIG (reference sequence). With 0 bases clipped from V and 1 base from J, the junction kept 8 bases outside the gene matches. CDR3 sequence (DNA): TGTGCCTGGAGTGTAGGGTCTAGCGGGTATTCCTACAATGAGCAGTTCTTC. Protein product: CAWSVGSSGYSYNEQFF. The full variable domain, completed using reference TRBV30 and TRBJ2-1, is SQTIHQWPATLVQPVGSPLSLECTVEGTSNPNLYWYRQAAGRGLQLLFYSVGIGQISSEVPQNLSASRPQDRQFILSSKKLLLSDSGFYLCAWSVGSSGYSYNEQFFGPGTRLTVL.

This clone was detected once. This chain links TRBV9 with TRBJ2-1, with 13 bases lining up with TRBD2. The germline V gene encodes CDR1 SGDLS and CDR2 YYNGEE. The CDR3 spans 18 residues. Losses at the gene ends were 1 base for V and 9 bases for J; bases not matched to a gene: 13. This CDR3 is CASSVRTSGGDPRGEQFF. The DNA for the CDR3 is TGTGCCAGCAGCGTAAGGACTAGCGGGGGTGACCCTAGGGGTGAGCAGTTCTTC. Variable domain in full (rest from reference TRBV9 and TRBJ2-1): DSGVTQTPKHLITATGQRVTLRCSPRSGDLSVYWYQQSLDQGLQFLIQYYNGEERAKGNILERFSAQQFPDLHSELNLSSLELGDSALYFCASSVRTSGGDPRGEQFFGPGTRLTVL.

The CDR3 loop is CASSSTDSNQPQHF. In nucleotides, the CDR3 is TGTGCCAGCAGTTCGACAGATAGCAATCAGCCCCAGCATTTT. The chain carries TRBV7-9 and TRBJ1-5, with D perhaps TRBD1 (5 bases). V lost 6 bases and J lost 0, with 9 bases in between. CDR1 and CDR2 (germline): SEHNR, FQNEAQ (reference sequence). The CDR3 has 14 residues.

Points on this clone: The same CDR3 can be traced to other DNA sequences in this sample. The CDR3 loop is CASSFMNTGELFF. For the CDR3, the DNA is TGTGCCAGCAGTTTCATGAACACCGGGGAGCTGTTTTTT. This chain joins TRBV27 and TRBJ2-2; no clear D. Germline assignment: CDR1 MNHEY and CDR2 SMNVEV (reference sequence). Deletions cut 3 bases from V and 1 base from J, with 3 bases between. The length of the CDR3 is 13 residues.

This chain uses TRBV5-4 with TRBJ1-2; possibly TRBD1 for D (6 bases). Germline CDR1 and CDR2: SGHNT and YYREEE (reference sequence). With 0 bases removed from V and 0 bases from J, the gap between germline ends came to 9 bases. The CDR3 totals 15 residues. The CDR3 DNA is TGTGCCAGCAGCTTGGGGACAGAAGCTAACTATGGCTACACCTTC. Its translation: CASSLGTEANYGYTF.

The gene calls are TRBV6-5 and TRBJ1-1; 9 bases line up with TRBD1. The CDR3 is 14 residues long. The germline V gene encodes CDR1 MNHEY and CDR2 SVGAGI. Trimming at V came to 5 bases and at J to 5 bases, leaving 6 bases not matched to a gene. DNA for the CDR3: TGTGCCAGCAGTCGACAGGGGGTGTTTACTGAAGCTTTCTTT. This sequence encodes CASSRQGVFTEAFF.

The chain uses TRBV15 and TRBJ1-2; D gene uncertain. Germline V lookup: CDR1 LNHNV, CDR2 YYDKDF (reference sequence). There are 15 residues in the CDR3. The germline V and J ends were trimmed by 3 bases and 8 bases, with 19 bases remaining between them. The CDR3 region has the DNA TGTGCCACCAGCAGTTCGCGGGATGGGATACGGGGCTACACCTTC. This encodes CATSSSRDGIRGYTF.

The rearrangement uses TRBV6-2 or TRBV6-3 and TRBJ2-5, with unresolved D. The CDR3 totals 14 residues. The V end was cut by 2 bases, the J end by 5 bases, with 12 bases between. Germline V gene lookup returns CDR1 MNHEY and CDR2 SVGEGT. The chain's CDR3 is CASSYNRVVETQYF. In DNA form, the CDR3 reads TGTGCCAGCAGTTACAACCGGGTTGTGGAGACCCAGTACTTC.

The chain has TRBV9 and TRBJ1-5; D is possibly TRBD1 (5 bases). V was shortened by 0 bases and J by 7 bases, with 11 bases between the two germline ends. The CDR3 has 14 residues. Germline CDR1 and CDR2: SGDLS and YYNGEE. The CDR3 sequence is CASSVAGESQPQHF. In DNA, the CDR3 is TGTGCCAGCAGCGTAGCGGGGGAGTCGCAGCCCCAGCATTTT.

This chain uses TRBV19 with TRBJ2-7; D is perhaps TRBD1 (5 bases). The V end was cut by 5 bases, the J end by 0 bases, with 11 bases between. CDR3 length equals 14 residues. Germline V CDR1 and CDR2: LNHDA, SQIVND (reference sequence). CDR3 nucleotide sequence: TGTGCCAGTAGTCTAAGTGACAGCTCCTACGAGCAGTACTTC. This codes for CASSLSDSSYEQYF.

The V gene is TRBV12-5, the J gene TRBJ1-2; TRBD1 is a possible D gene (6 bases). The CDR3 extends over 15 amino acids. Trimming pared 5 bases from V and 9 bases from J, leaving 22 bases between. CDR1 and CDR2 (germline): LGHNT, FRNRAP. The CDR3 sequence: CASGPRQTGTKRYTF. For the CDR3, the DNA is TGTGCTAGTGGTCCGCGCCAGACAGGAACCAAACGCTACACCTTC.

The J gene is TRBJ2-5, the V gene TRBV5-6; 8 nucleotides align to TRBD2. This CDR3 is built from 14 residues. Germline V gene sequence: CDR1 SGHDT, CDR2 YYEEEE. The junction had 7 bases not matched to a gene; V was cut back by 4 bases and J by 5 bases. The CDR3 sequence: CASSITSGHETQYF. CDR3 sequence (DNA): TGTGCCAGCAGCATAACTAGCGGTCATGAGACCCAGTACTTC.

This chain links TRBV11-3 with TRBJ2-1, with TRBD2 matching 7 bases. CDR3 length equals 15 residues. V gave up 5 bases and J gave up 0 bases; unmatched junction bases: 4. Germline-derived CDR1 and CDR2 are SGHNT and YENEEA. The CDR3 sequence is CASSARGSSYNEQFF. CDR3 in DNA: TGTGCCAGCAGCGCTCGCGGGAGCTCCTACAATGAGCAGTTCTTC.

V and J are TRBV27 and TRBJ2-1; unclear D gene. CDR1 is MNHEY and CDR2 is SMNVEV in the germline V gene (reference sequence). V lost 8 bases and J lost 0, with 8 bases in between. The CDR3 loop spans 13 amino acids. CDR3 amino acids: CASSRSSYNEQFF. CDR3 in DNA: TGTGCCAGCTCTCGGTCCTCCTACAATGAGCAGTTCTTC.

This clone showed up just a few times. The chain joins TRBV6-4 to TRBJ1-1, with TRBD1 as a possible D gene (5 bases). V lost 5 bases and J lost 1, with 8 bases in between. The CDR3 runs to 13 residues. Germline-derived CDR1 and CDR2 are MRHNA and SNTAGT. The CDR3 region is CASSRTGNTEAFF. CDR3 nucleotides: TGTGCCAGCAGTCGCACAGGGAACACTGAAGCTTTCTTT.

The V and J genes are TRBV6-1 and TRBJ1-2; 7 nucleotides line up with TRBD1. This CDR3 has 16 amino acids. Germline V gives CDR1 MNHNS, CDR2 SASEGT. V lost 2 bases and J lost 4; bases outside the gene matches: 10. The CDR3 sequence: CASSEWLRQGSYGYTF. The CDR3 bases are TGTGCCAGCAGTGAATGGTTGAGACAGGGAAGCTATGGCTACACCTTC.

In its sample, this clone was seen once. The genes are TRBV2 and TRBJ1-4, with a tentative D call TRBD1 (5 bases). V gave up 4 bases and J gave up 11 bases, with 11 bases separating them. The CDR3 totals 12 residues. The germline gives CDR1 SNHLY, CDR2 FYNNEI. The CDR3 DNA follows: TGTGCCAGCAGTGTACAGGAGGGGAAACTGTTTTTT. This encodes CASSVQEGKLFF.